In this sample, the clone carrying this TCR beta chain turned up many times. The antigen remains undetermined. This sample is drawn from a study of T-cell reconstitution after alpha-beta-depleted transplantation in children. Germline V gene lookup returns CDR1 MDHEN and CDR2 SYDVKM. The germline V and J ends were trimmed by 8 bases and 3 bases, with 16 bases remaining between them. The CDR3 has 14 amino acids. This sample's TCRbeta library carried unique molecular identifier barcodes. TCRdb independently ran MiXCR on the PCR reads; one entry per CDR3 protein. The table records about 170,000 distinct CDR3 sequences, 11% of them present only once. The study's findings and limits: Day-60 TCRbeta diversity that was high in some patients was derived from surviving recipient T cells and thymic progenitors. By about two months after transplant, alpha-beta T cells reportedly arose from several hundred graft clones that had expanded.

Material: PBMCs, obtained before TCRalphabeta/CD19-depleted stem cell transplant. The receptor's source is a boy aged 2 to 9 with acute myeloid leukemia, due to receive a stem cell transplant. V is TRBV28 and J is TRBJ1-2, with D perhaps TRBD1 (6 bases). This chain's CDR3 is CASVRGGRDYGYTF. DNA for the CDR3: TGTGCCAGCGTACGCGGGGGGCGGGACTATGGCTACACCTTC.